This TCR beta chain appears in the sequencing data of a study of CD8+CD57+ T cells in acquired aplastic anemia. TCR beta VDJ and CDR3 profiling used genomic DNA as template. Using its own MiXCR run on the reads, TCRdb lists one record per CDR3 protein. The table includes about 190,000 distinct CDR3 sequences, less than 70% detected once. CDR3 length: 14 residues. The germline V gene has CDR1 SGHVS and CDR2 FNYEAQ. V lost 5 bases, J lost 2 bases, and 10 bases lay in between. This clonotype has more than one count but fewer than ten. This rearrangement joins TRBV7-6 to TRBJ1-5; D ambiguous. The source of this sequence is a human donor in good health, serving as a control. Sequencing used sorted CD4+, CD8+, or CD8+CD57+ T cells (not recorded which) from PBMCs. Here the CDR3 reads CASSVREGNQPQHF. The CDR3 nucleotides read TGTGCCAGCAGCGTTAGGGAGGGCAATCAGCCCCAGCATTTT.